This TCR beta chain derives from a study of cytomegalovirus exposure and HLA in healthy donors (dated by TCRdb to about 2017). Looking at the study overall: In an earlier analysis of some 610 of the donors, about 270 Gb of sequence data and 95 million to 130 million unique TCR beta sequences from 150 million to 200 million T cells were reported. Roughly 300 gigabases of sequencing data and roughly 81 million unique TCR sequences made up an early release that covered 500 to 700 HLA-typed donors. Of the roughly 400 genotyped donors, about 80% fell in the genetic ancestry cluster associated with self-reported Caucasian donors. The aim of the study was to test whether cataloging public T cell receptors could identify signatures of past pathogen exposure. The T cell repertoires of around 730 subjects were profiled by immunosequencing and related to cytomegalovirus serostatus. Besides the first cohort of approximately 670 subjects, a separate validation cohort made up of 120 different subjects was used. High-throughput TCR immunosequencing, statistical association of individual TCRs with disease status, and machine learning were combined to predict cytomegalovirus infection status. A later analysis re-examined previously published TCR beta repertoires from 610 or so donors and added high-resolution HLA genotyping to investigate patterns of TCR occurrence. In the later analysis, no new phenotypic data were used to find candidate immune exposures; instead, reliance was placed on TCR beta sequences and their occurrence across donors. An earlier analysis of several hundred of the donors applied high-throughput TCR beta sequencing to assess whether each TCR beta V gene segment acted as functional or pseudogenic. Donor age, sex, ethnicity and CMV serostatus were compiled alongside the repertoire data. A later genetic analysis took genome-wide SNP genotypes for 398 of the 666 donors and used that subset as a discovery cohort. Every discovery cohort repertoire had been produced on one sequencing platform. Class I and class II HLA loci were covered by the typing at four-digit resolution. The number of donors typed differed by locus, with about 629-630 for A, B, C, DRB1 and DQB1, roughly 520 for DQA1, about 610 for DPA1, and 472 for DPB1. Because of strong linkage in the cohort, roughly 5 DR-DQ haplotypes were treated as single units for association and clustering. Among 350 to 400 genotyped donors of the cohort, an average of approximately 250,000 unique TCR beta nucleotide sequences were sequenced per donor, around 20% of them non-productive. What the authors observed across the whole study: This cohort had only TCR beta chains sequenced, and the lack of alpha or paired-chain data limited which features could be detected. It was suggested by the authors that the approach could potentially be generalized to other disease states and immunological phenotypes. Because HLA typing was missing for some donors at each locus, association tests included only the typed subset. An association between a missense DCLRE1C variant and V-gene and J-gene trimming of TCR beta chains was found in a later genetic analysis and replicated in an independent cohort. A later analysis found that TCR association rates varied across HLA loci, with DRB1 alleles showing the most associated TCRs and HLA-C alleles the fewest. A further reported finding was that TCR beta sequences accurately predicted the HLA-A and HLA-B alleles for most subjects in the first cohort. In a later genetic analysis, fewer N-insertions in productive TCRs were reported among donors in an Asian-associated ancestry cluster than the roughly 700-donor mean. In a later analysis, HLA-associated TCR beta chains showed more clonal expansion and lower generation probabilities than non-associated chains that were equally common. A later analysis found that most CMV-associated TCR beta chains appeared HLA-restricted, with HLA associations seemingly driven largely by CMV exposure. In vitro tests confirmed that a few of the cytomegalovirus-associated TCR beta chains recognize cytomegalovirus antigens. An earlier analysis of 587 of the donors showed that most TCR beta V segments appeared in productive rearrangements either about 87% or about 30% of the time, which broadly matched IMGT annotations. The classifier was reported to diagnose cytomegalovirus status with high specificity and sensitivity in both the original cohort and the validation cohort. According to a later analysis, parvovirus B19, influenza, CMV and Epstein-Barr virus appeared linked to several top co-occurrence clusters. Specific HLA alleles were associated with more than 15,000 TCR beta sequences at a false discovery rate of 0.05 in a later analysis. While some public TCRs were present in many individuals, most TCR sequences turned up only very rarely across donors. Correlated functional status among segregating V segments might reflect linkage disequilibrium, but an unknown experimental factor could not be ruled out. Assigning TCR associations to individual alleles was difficult when HLA alleles, especially DR and DQ, strongly co-occurred. Some IMGT-functional V segments, including TRBV6-2 and TRBV6-3, could not be distinguished by the 87-base-pair reads and were therefore excluded. Because counts were too low, roughly 17 rarely observed V segments, including chromosome 9 orphons, were left out of the earlier analysis of approximately 500 of the donors. The sequencing pipeline was judged likely to have produced a cluster of highly shared sequence variants as a technical artifact. The study gave a list of some 150 TCR beta chains associated with cytomegalovirus. For the cohort, immune exposure information was limited to CMV serostatus. Roughly uniform sequencing depth across donors was assumed in presence/absence analyses, although this assumption may not hold.

The library relied on the immunoSEQ multiplex PCR assay. A mixture of 60 forward primers for TCR Vbeta segments and 13 reverse primers for TCR Jbeta segments was used in the multiplex PCR. Amplification of the CDR3 region of rearranged TCR beta genes was performed with a multiplex PCR assay on genomic DNA. The amplified TCR beta libraries were sequenced on the Illumina HiSeq System as 87-base-pair reads. The authors processed their data as follows. Across the roughly 600 repertoires, a later analysis counted approximately 83 million unique TCR beta chains, approximately 10 million of which were shared by at least two donors. To remove PCR and sequencing errors, raw reads were error-corrected and collapsed into unique sequences using a nearest-neighbor algorithm that merged closely related sequences. To assign V, D and J gene segments, CDR3 sequences were aligned to IMGT reference sequences. Each retained sequence needed at least a six-nucleotide match to both a V gene segment and a J gene segment. A rearrangement counted as productive if the CDR3 had no stop codons and remained in frame with V and J, and every other rearrangement counted as non-productive. CDR3 was defined by IMGT convention, running from the second conserved V-encoded cysteine to the conserved J-encoded phenylalanine. In an earlier analysis of around 570 of the donors, sequences lacking an unambiguous match to a single V gene segment were excluded. In an earlier analysis of some 590 of the donors, a V segment was called functional when productive rearrangements were above 56.7%, and segregating when the standard deviation between donors exceeded 5%. To diagnose cytomegalovirus status from the catalog of TCR beta chain sequences, a statistical classification framework was built. In a later analysis, V and J genes were assigned by comparing TCR nucleotide sequences against IMGT/GENE-DB human TR gene sequences. A later analysis assigned CDR3 sequences and most-parsimonious VDJ recombination scenarios with the TCRdist pipeline. In a later analysis, each TCR beta chain was defined by its CDR3 amino acid sequence together with its V-gene family, and reads lacking a unique V-gene family were excluded. A later analysis removed over 500 highly shared, low-generation-probability nucleotide sequences to deal with suspected cross-contamination and a sequencing artifact. In a later analysis, a clonal expansion index was calculated for each public chain from normalized within-repertoire ranks of inferred template counts. A later analysis computed generation probabilities with a VDJ recombination model fitted to out-of-frame rearrangements, and checked the results against IGoR. In a later analysis, TCR-TCR, TCR-HLA and TCR-CMV co-occurrence was scored with hypergeometric tests, and a repertoire-size bias correction was applied to TCR pairs. In a later analysis, false discovery rates were estimated by permuting HLA or CMV assignments 20 times. In a later analysis, co-occurring TCRs were grouped using DBSCAN, and TCRdist sequence similarity was added for clustering within HLA-allele-positive subsets. Co-occurrence clustering excluded repertoires with fewer than 30,000 or more than 120,000 public chains, plus five with anomalous nucleotide sharing. TCRdb stores this immuneACCESS table with in-frame sequences only. Part of the clones is absent; in the studies checked, under half of the shortfall reflects unresolved V genes, and no reason is known for the rest. D and trimming come from the DNA, and the V and J calls and clone size come from that table. In all, the sample holds 140,000 to 150,000 clones, and more than 75% of those were seen once. In total, the top ten clones hold less than 3% of the sample.

The cohort consisted of approximately 690 healthy bone marrow donors. At the time of sampling, every cohort member was nominally healthy, though immune exposures that went unrecorded were likely present. The donor tested CMV seronegative and was one of the 352 seronegative cohort members. Every donor gave a peripheral blood sample, and the peripheral blood mononuclear cells from that sample were used for TCR beta sequencing. The Qiagen DNeasy Blood Extraction Kit was used to extract genomic DNA from the blood cell samples. This clone was observed a few times. The antigen this receptor binds is unknown. There are no base qualities to consult, and no much larger clone falls within one base. The CDR3 sequence holds 18 residues, the cysteine and phenylalanine included. Just CDR3 DNA is preserved here, 54 bases in frame from base 1. Compared with germline, V lacks 4 bases and J lacks 0 bases; bases without a gene match: 8. Via the germline V gene, CDR1 is SGHDT and CDR2 YYEEEE.

Sequencing used PBMCs. The clonotype comes from a female donor in good health and CMV-seronegative. Recombination connected TRBV5-6 to TRBJ2-6; TRBD1 lines up with 9 middle nucleotides. The DNA sequence is given as TGTGCCAGCAGCGCAAGGACAGGGGCACGCTCTGGGGCCAACGTCCTGACTTTC. Protein translation: CASSARTGARSGANVLTF.